The clone carrying this TCR beta chain has a handful of counts. The source of the sample is a study of cytomegalovirus exposure and HLA in healthy donors. The junction had 4 bases not matched to a gene; V was cut back by 0 bases and J by 4 bases. Germline lookup yields CDR1 SGHTS and CDR2 YDEGEE. There are 16 residues in the CDR3. The PCR ran on 60 Vbeta and 13 Jbeta primers. TCRdb's copy holds only in-frame clones and misses some; the assay was immunoSEQ multiplex PCR. The sample holds some 170,000 clones, roughly four fifths seen once. The sample taken for sequencing was PBMCs. V gene TRBV5-8 combines with J gene TRBJ2-1; TRBD1 matches at 10 bases. The clonotype was recovered from a man aged 45-65 years in good health and CMV-seropositive. The CDR3: CASSLVGTGAYNEQFF. CDR3 nucleotide sequence: TGTGCCAGCAGCTTGGTCGGGACAGGGGCTTACAATGAGCAGTTCTTC.